The 17 T cell receptor beta chains presented below share a single source sample, sequenced in a study of beta chain features in type 1 diabetes. What was sequenced were expressed TCRB transcripts, since all of the isolated RNA had been reverse transcribed. Repertoires were generated with immunoSEQ multiplex PCR, while TCRdb's copy carries only in-frame clones and drops some. The table records roughly 400,000 clones, more than 13% of them present only once. Sample: naive CD4+ T cells from blood. The receptors were gathered from a woman aged 18-29 years in good health.

V usage is TRBV7-9 and J usage is TRBJ2-3; 7 bases agree with TRBD2. Trimming cost V 5 bases and J 4 bases; bases outside gene matches: 3. The CDR3 is 13 amino acids. CDR1 SEHNR and CDR2 FQNEAQ come from the germline V gene (reference sequence). The CDR3 nucleotides read TGTGCCAGCAGCCCCGCGGGGGCAGATACGCAGTATTTT. Amino acids: CASSPAGADTQYF.

V is TRBV23-1 and J is TRBJ2-7, with 7 bases lining up with TRBD1. TRBV23-1 falls under the ORF class, with uncertain function. The CDR3 covers 19 residues. Trimming removed 2 bases from V and 0 bases from J; junction bases left unmatched: 16. The CDR3 nucleotides read TGCGCCAGCAGTCAAAGGTTGCCATTCCGGGACAGCTTCTCCTACGAGCAGTACTTC. Translated: CASSQRLPFRDSFSYEQYF.

In its sample, this clone was seen a few times. The chain joins TRBV7-2 to TRBJ1-2; unclear D gene. Germline V gene lookup returns CDR1 SGHTA and CDR2 FQGNSA. The CDR3 sequence is 13 residues long. V was cut by 1 base and J by 8 bases, with 11 bases left in between. The CDR3 DNA reads TGTGCCAGCAGCTTAGACGCGGGCAGGGGCTACACCTTC. It translates to CASSLDAGRGYTF.

A few counts support this clone. The V and J genes are TRBV15 and TRBJ1-1; 7 bases map to TRBD1. Germline trimming cut 0 bases from V and 1 base from J; bases unmatched to any gene: 5. CDR1 LNHNV and CDR2 YYDKDF come from the germline V gene (reference sequence). The CDR3 sequence is 16 residues long. DNA of the CDR3: TGTGCCACCAGCAGAGATAGGGGGCGCGGGAACACTGAAGCTTTCTTT. Protein: CATSRDRGRGNTEAFF.

This clone was counted a few times. This rearrangement joins TRBV7-9 to TRBJ2-3; D possibly corresponds to TRBD1 (6 bases). CDR1 is SEHNR, CDR2 FQNEAQ, per germline (reference sequence). Trimming pared 5 bases from V and 3 bases from J, leaving 12 bases between. The CDR3 sequence is 14 residues long. The CDR3 DNA reads as TGTGCCAGCAGCCTCGACAGGACTACAGATACGCAGTATTTT. It is translated as CASSLDRTTDTQYF.

The V call is TRBV29-1, the J call TRBJ2-5; D possibly corresponds to TRBD2 (6 bases). V was cut by 4 bases and J by 6 bases, with 21 bases left in between. CDR1 and CDR2 (germline): SQVTM, ANQGSEA. The CDR3 extends over 15 amino acids. The DNA of the CDR3 is TGCAGCGTTGCAGGCTCCCTTGGGGCGGGGAAGACCCAGTACTTC. Translating it yields CSVAGSLGAGKTQYF.

This clone was detected only a few times. The gene calls are TRBV15 and TRBJ1-5; 8 bases match TRBD1. The CDR3 runs to 18 residues. J was trimmed by 6 bases and V by 0 bases; bases with no gene match: 13. The germline V gene has CDR1 LNHNV and CDR2 YYDKDF (reference sequence). In DNA, the CDR3 is TGTGCCACCAGCAGAGATTCCGCCTCAGGGGGCGCGTTTCAGCCCCAGCATTTT. Amino acids: CATSRDSASGGAFQPQHF.

This chain joins TRBV10-2 and TRBJ2-3; 9 bases match TRBD2. From germline, CDR1 is WSHSY and CDR2 SAAADI. This CDR3 is 13 amino acids long. With 7 bases clipped from V and 3 bases from J, the junction kept 2 bases outside the gene matches. CDR3 amino acids: CASTSGMTDTQYF. For the CDR3, the DNA is TGCGCCAGCACTAGCGGGATGACAGATACGCAGTATTTT.

V is TRBV19 and J is TRBJ1-2; D is uncertain. The germline CDR1 and CDR2 sequences are LNHDA and SQIVND (reference sequence). This CDR3 is 11 amino acids long. Between the trimmed V and J ends, which lost 5 bases and 7 bases, there was a span of 8 bases. CDR3 loop: CASSSLAGYTF. The CDR3 DNA reads as TGTGCCAGTAGTTCGCTGGCTGGCTACACCTTC.

The chain combines TRBV4-3 with TRBJ2-1; 9 bases agree with TRBD2. From germline, CDR1 is LGHNA and CDR2 YSLEER. V trimming: 0 bases; J trimming: 3 bases; junction bases outside the gene matches: 6. This CDR3 is 17 amino acids long. CDR3: CASSQELAGAIYNEQFF. The CDR3 DNA reads as TGCGCCAGCAGCCAAGAATTAGCGGGAGCCATCTACAATGAGCAGTTCTTC.

This sequence joins TRBV7-8 and TRBJ2-6; 8 bases line up with TRBD1. This CDR3 is 18 amino acids long. The germline CDR1 and CDR2 sequences are SGHVS and FQNEAQ. V shed 0 bases, J shed 3 bases, and the junction held 7 bases outside the gene matches. The CDR3 DNA reads TGTGCCAGCAGCTTAGCGAGCGCAGGGGGCAATGGGGCCAACGTCCTGACTTTC. Its translation: CASSLASAGGNGANVLTF.

This clone was found a few times. The rearrangement joins TRBV5-1 to TRBJ2-5, with 10 nucleotides matching TRBD2. CDR1 is SGHRS and CDR2 is YFSETQ in the germline V gene. The CDR3 consists of 15 residues. With 2 bases clipped from V and 2 bases from J, the junction kept 3 bases outside the gene matches. DNA of the CDR3: TGCGCCAGCAGCTTTAGACTAGCGGGTCAAGAGACCCAGTACTTC. It translates to CASSFRLAGQETQYF. Full variable domain (rest looked up from reference TRBV5-1 and TRBJ2-5): KAGVTQTPRYLIKTRGQQVTLSCSPISGHRSVSWYQQTPGQGLQFLFEYFSETQRNKGNFPGRFSGRQFSNSRSEMNVSTLELGDSALYLCASSFRLAGQETQYFGPGTRLLVL.

The chain employs TRBV4-1 and TRBJ2-3; TRBD1 agrees at 9 bases. CDR1 MGHRA and CDR2 YSYEKL come from the germline V gene. The ends lost 4 bases at V and 0 bases at J; junction bases unmatched: 2. The length of the CDR3 is 15 residues. The CDR3 protein is CASSPQGASTDTQYF. DNA of the CDR3: TGCGCCAGCAGCCCACAGGGGGCTAGCACAGATACGCAGTATTTT.

For this clone: In the same sample, other DNA sequences code for this CDR3. This sequence joins TRBV28 and TRBJ2-7; unclear D gene. From germline, CDR1 is MDHEN and CDR2 SYDVKM. The CDR3 runs to 11 residues. Trimming removed 5 bases from V and 5 bases from J, with 7 bases in between. The CDR3 DNA is TGTGCCAGCAGTGACCGGGACGAGCAGTACTTC. Amino acids: CASSDRDEQYF.

The V gene is TRBV4-3, the J gene TRBJ1-2; TRBD1 is a possible D gene (6 bases). In germline, CDR1 is LGHNA, CDR2 YSLEER. Trimming stripped 4 bases from V and 4 bases from J, with 22 bases between. This CDR3 has 17 residues. The CDR3 loop reads CASSPLADRLQGYGYTF. The CDR3 coding sequence is TGCGCCAGCAGCCCCCTTGCAGACAGACTACAGGGCTATGGCTACACCTTC.

The chain recombines TRBV9 with TRBJ1-3; 8 bases match TRBD1. The germline V gene has CDR1 SGDLS and CDR2 YYNGEE. The CDR3 runs to 17 residues. V trimming: 0 bases; J trimming: 0 bases; junction bases outside the gene matches: 5. The CDR3, as DNA: TGTGCCAGCAGCGTAGAGGCAGGGGGCTACTCTGGAAACACCATATATTTT. Translated, it gives CASSVEAGGYSGNTIYF.

There are a few counts of this clone. The chain carries TRBV5-1 and TRBJ2-6, with D maybe TRBD2 (5 bases). CDR1 and CDR2 from the germline V gene are SGHRS and YFSETQ. The length of the CDR3 is 15 residues. The ends were cut back, 4 bases at V and 2 bases at J, with 10 bases in the middle. In DNA form, the CDR3 reads TGCGCCAGCAGCATCGGGGTTACTGGGGCCAACGTCCTGACTTTC. Translating it yields CASSIGVTGANVLTF.